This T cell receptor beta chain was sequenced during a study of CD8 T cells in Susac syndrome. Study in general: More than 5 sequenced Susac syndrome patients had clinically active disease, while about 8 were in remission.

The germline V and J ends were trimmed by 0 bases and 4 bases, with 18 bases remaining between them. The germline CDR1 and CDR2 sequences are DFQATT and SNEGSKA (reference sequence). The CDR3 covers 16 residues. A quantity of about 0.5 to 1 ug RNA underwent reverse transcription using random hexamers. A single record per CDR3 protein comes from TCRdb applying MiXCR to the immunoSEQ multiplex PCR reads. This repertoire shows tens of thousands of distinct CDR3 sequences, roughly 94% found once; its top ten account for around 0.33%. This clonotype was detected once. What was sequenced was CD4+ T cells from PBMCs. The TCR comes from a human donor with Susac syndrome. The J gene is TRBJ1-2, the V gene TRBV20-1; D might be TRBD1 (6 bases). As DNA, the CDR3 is TGCAGTGCTAGAGAATCGAACAGGGTGAGAGCCTATGGCTACACCTTC. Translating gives CSARESNRVRAYGYTF.